This TCR beta chain is from a study of cytomegalovirus exposure and HLA in healthy donors. This clone was observed at least ten times. The CDR3 sequence is 14 residues long. Trimming took 4 bases from V and 5 from J; bases not matched to a gene: 6. Germline-derived CDR1 and CDR2 are MGHRA and YSYEKL. Produced via immunoSEQ multiplex PCR; TCRdb's table is partial and in-frame only. Seen here are 65,000 to 85,000 clones, 95% observed once, and the top ten hold more than 0.6%. The clonotype was recovered from a woman between 18 and 29 years old in good health and CMV-seronegative. This chain joins TRBV4-1 and TRBJ2-7; 9 bases fit TRBD1. Sequences were obtained from PBMCs. CDR3 region: CASSRPGQGHEQYF. DNA for the CDR3: TGCGCCAGCAGCCGACCGGGACAGGGCCACGAGCAGTACTTC.